The T cell receptor beta chain described here comes from a study of shared clonotypes between healthy human individuals. Study in general: Plates per donor: three CD4 naive, three CD4 memory, two CD8 naive, one CD8 memory. Study-level findings and limits: Expectations were that clonotype sharing among donors would be affected by sequencing depth.

The CDR3 totals 14 residues. Germline V gene sequence: CDR1 MDHEN, CDR2 SYDVKM. This clone has only one observation. Antigen specificity is unknown. At one of its ends the junction is not consistent with the germline gene, which may arise from a read error. CD45RO-negative CD8 cells positively selected for CCR7 made up the naive population, which excluded terminally differentiated effector memory CD45RA+ cells. Original processing notes: Filtering differed because ImmunoSEQ produced junction-only sequences that carried no quality scores. The assay was immunoSEQ multiplex PCR, and TCRdb's table has in-frame clones only and misses some. V, J and clone size derive from that table, while D and trimming were established from the DNA sequence. The table shows around 2.1 million clones, with roughly 91% occurring only once.

This clonotype originated in a man aged 18 to 30 in good health. Some clones in this sample may be carry-over from other donors' samples. The chain links TRBV28 to TRBJ2-7; 9 bases align to TRBD1. Sample: naive CD8+ T cells from PBMCs. The CDR3 DNA sequence: TGTGCCAGCAGTCCCACAGGGGGCTCCCACGAGCAGTACTTC. Its translation: CASSPTGGSHEQYF.